The 6 T cell receptor beta chains given below trace back to one sample, sequenced in a study of human T cells and chemical hapten exposure. MiXCR, applied by TCRdb to the RACE reads, yields one record per CDR3 protein. The top ten clones hold 4.5% to 6% of a sample with about 45,000 distinct CDR3 sequences, 3.5% to 4.5% of them seen once. Time point described: healthy volunteer bleed at 2 weeks. Total RNA was extracted from unfractionated whole blood. The source material was whole blood. The receptors shown here come from a human donor in good health. Some clones in this sample may be carry-over from other donors' samples.

This clonotype occurred a few times. The gene calls are TRBV27 and TRBJ2-5; TRBD1 is a possible D gene (6 bases). Between the trimmed V and J ends, which lost 5 bases and 3 bases, there was a span of 16 bases. Germline V lookup: CDR1 MNHEY, CDR2 SMNVEV (reference sequence). The CDR3 spans 15 residues. CDR3 loop: CASSQRTAKKETQYF. The CDR3 DNA reads TGTGCCAGCAGTCAGCGGACAGCAAAAAAAGAGACCCAGTACTTC.

This clonotype was seen a handful of times. This chain connects TRBV28 to TRBJ1-1; tentative D call: TRBD1 (5 bases). V was trimmed by 7 bases and J by 5 bases, leaving 11 bases between them. Germline loops: CDR1 MDHEN, CDR2 SYDVKM. The CDR3 has 12 residues. The CDR3 here is CASIAGLTEAFF. CDR3 sequence (DNA): TGTGCCAGCATCGCAGGGTTGACTGAAGCTTTCTTT.

There are many counts of this clonotype. V usage is TRBV3-1 and J usage is TRBJ2-7; unclear D gene. Germline V gene sequence: CDR1 LGHDT, CDR2 YNNKEL (reference sequence). CDR3 length: 13 residues. The ends were cut back, 0 bases at V and 4 bases at J, with 7 bases in the middle. CDR3 sequence reads: CASSQERRYEQYF. CDR3 sequence (DNA): TGTGCCAGCAGCCAAGAACGGCGGTACGAGCAGTACTTC.

This clonotype was counted ten times or more. The chain couples TRBV7-2 to TRBJ2-5, with 10 bases aligning to TRBD2. V was clipped by 4 bases and J by 5 bases; unmatched bases: 16. The CDR3 has 18 amino acids. Per the germline V gene, CDR1 is SGHTA and CDR2 is FQGNSA. The CDR3 is CASSSPWGSGRAGETQYF. DNA of the CDR3: TGTGCCAGCAGCTCCCCTTGGGGGAGCGGGAGGGCCGGGGAGACCCAGTACTTC.

The V and J genes are TRBV5-1 and TRBJ2-7, with D possibly TRBD1 on 5 matching bases. The germline V and J ends were trimmed by 2 bases and 8 bases, with 17 bases remaining between them. CDR3 size: 14 residues. Germline CDR1 reads SGHRS; CDR2 reads YFSETQ. The CDR3 sequence: CASSLLEGDSKQYF. The CDR3 DNA is TGCGCCAGCAGCTTATTAGAAGGAGACAGTAAGCAGTACTTC. Full variable domain (missing parts from reference TRBV5-1 and TRBJ2-7): KAGVTQTPRYLIKTRGQQVTLSCSPISGHRSVSWYQQTPGQGLQFLFEYFSETQRNKGNFPGRFSGRQFSNSRSEMNVSTLELGDSALYLCASSLLEGDSKQYFGPGTRLTVT.

This clonotype occurred many times. The rearrangement uses TRBV6-1 and TRBJ2-7, with D possibly TRBD2 on 6 matching bases. V was clipped by 2 bases and J by 3 bases, with 14 bases between them. CDR3 size: 15 residues. Germline CDR1 MNHNS, CDR2 SASEGT. CDR3 coding DNA: TGTGCCAGCAGTGAAATACTAGCTGGCCACTACGAGCAGTACTTC. It yields the protein CASSEILAGHYEQYF.